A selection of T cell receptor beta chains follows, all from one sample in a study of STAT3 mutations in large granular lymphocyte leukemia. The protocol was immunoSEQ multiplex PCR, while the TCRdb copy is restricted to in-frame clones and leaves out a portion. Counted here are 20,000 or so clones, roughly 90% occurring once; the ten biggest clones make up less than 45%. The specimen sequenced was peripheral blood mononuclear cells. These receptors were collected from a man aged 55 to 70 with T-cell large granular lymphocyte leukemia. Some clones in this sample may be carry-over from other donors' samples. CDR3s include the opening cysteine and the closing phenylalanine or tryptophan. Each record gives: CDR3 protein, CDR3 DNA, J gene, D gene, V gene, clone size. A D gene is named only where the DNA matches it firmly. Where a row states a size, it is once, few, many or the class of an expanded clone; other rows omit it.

CDR3 protein: CSVGGGGTDTQYF
CDR3 DNA: TGCAGCGTTGGGGGTGGGGGCACAGATACGCAGTATTTT
J gene: TRBJ2-3
D gene: NA
V gene: TRBV29-1
clone size: NA

CDR3 protein: CASSPAQRLAGNEQFF
CDR3 DNA: TGCGCCAGCAGCCCGGCCCAACGACTAGCGGGTAATGAGCAGTTCTTC
J gene: TRBJ2-1
D gene: TRBD2
V gene: TRBV5-1
clone size: NA

CDR3 protein: CASSVEASGGYEQYF
CDR3 DNA: TGTGCCAGCAGCGTAGAGGCTAGCGGGGGCTACGAGCAGTACTTC
J gene: TRBJ2-7
D gene: TRBD2
V gene: TRBV9
clone size: NA

CDR3 protein: CASRQNSPLHF
CDR3 DNA: TGTGCCAGCAGGCAGAATTCACCCCTCCACTTT
J gene: TRBJ1-6
D gene: NA
V gene: TRBV6-1
clone size: NA

CDR3 protein: CASKAAGVSSYEQYF
CDR3 DNA: TGCGCCAGCAAGGCCGCAGGGGTCAGCTCCTACGAGCAGTACTTC
J gene: TRBJ2-7
D gene: NA
V gene: TRBV5-1
clone size: NA

CDR3 protein: CASGGRDSGANVLTF
CDR3 DNA: TGTGCGTCGGGCGGGAGAGACTCTGGGGCCAACGTCCTGACTTTC
J gene: TRBJ2-6
D gene: TRBD2
V gene: TRBV7-3
clone size: NA

CDR3 protein: CASSPLAGGSSEQFF
CDR3 DNA: TGCGCCAGCAGCCCTCTGGCGGGGGGGTCTTCTGAGCAGTTCTTC
J gene: TRBJ2-1
D gene: TRBD2
V gene: TRBV4-3
clone size: NA

CDR3 protein: CASSLALAGSYNEQFF
CDR3 DNA: TGTGCCAGCAGCTTAGCGCTAGCGGGCTCCTACAATGAGCAGTTCTTC
J gene: TRBJ2-1
D gene: TRBD2
V gene: TRBV7-9
clone size: NA

CDR3 protein: CASSLPNSYEQYF
CDR3 DNA: TGCGCCAGCAGCTTGCCGAACAGCTACGAGCAGTACTTC
J gene: TRBJ2-7
D gene: NA
V gene: TRBV5-1
clone size: NA

CDR3 protein: CASSQGPLAEDEQFF
CDR3 DNA: TGCGCCAGCAGCCAAGGTCCCCTAGCGGAGGATGAGCAGTTCTTC
J gene: TRBJ2-1
D gene: TRBD2
V gene: TRBV4-3
clone size: once

CDR3 protein: CASSFLRHSGNTIYF
CDR3 DNA: TGTGCCAGCAGCTTTTTAAGACACTCTGGAAACACCATATATTTT
J gene: TRBJ1-3
D gene: NA
V gene: TRBV7-2
clone size: NA

CDR3 protein: CASTTRWNEQFF
CDR3 DNA: TGTGCCAGCACGACTAGGTGGAATGAGCAGTTCTTC
J gene: TRBJ2-1
D gene: NA
V gene: TRBV28
clone size: NA

CDR3 protein: CASSPLNQPQHF
CDR3 DNA: TGTGCCAGCAGTCCCCTAAATCAGCCCCAGCATTTT
J gene: TRBJ1-5
D gene: NA
V gene: TRBV28
clone size: NA

CDR3 protein: CASLLTTGEGSPLHF
CDR3 DNA: TGTGCCAGCCTACTAACTACAGGGGAGGGCTCACCCCTCCACTTT
J gene: TRBJ1-6
D gene: TRBD1
V gene: TRBV18
clone size: NA

CDR3 protein: CASSFGTGEGKTQYF
CDR3 DNA: TGTGCCAGCAGTTTCGGGACAGGGGAAGGAAAGACCCAGTACTTC
J gene: TRBJ2-5
D gene: TRBD1
V gene: TRBV27
clone size: NA

CDR3 protein: CASSIQRGDGYTF
CDR3 DNA: TGTGCCAGTAGTATACAGAGAGGAGATGGCTACACCTTC
J gene: TRBJ1-2
D gene: NA
V gene: TRBV19
clone size: NA

CDR3 protein: CASSLTLPTGELFF
CDR3 DNA: TGCGCCAGCAGCTTGACTCTGCCAACCGGGGAGCTGTTTTTT
J gene: TRBJ2-2
D gene: NA
V gene: TRBV5-1
clone size: NA

CDR3 protein: CASSRPTGYEQYF
CDR3 DNA: TGTGCCAGCAGTCGTCCGACAGGGTACGAGCAGTACTTC
J gene: TRBJ2-7
D gene: TRBD1
V gene: TRBV27
clone size: NA

CDR3 protein: CASAPTSGGYTEAFF
CDR3 DNA: TGCGCCAGCGCCCCCACTTCAGGGGGCTACACTGAAGCTTTCTTT
J gene: TRBJ1-1
D gene: TRBD1
V gene: TRBV10-2
clone size: NA

CDR3 protein: CASSFEGVNTIYF
CDR3 DNA: TGTGCCAGCAGCTTTGAGGGGGTAAACACCATATATTTT
J gene: TRBJ1-3
D gene: NA
V gene: TRBV5-5
clone size: NA

CDR3 protein: CASSGQDGYGYTF
CDR3 DNA: TGCGCCAGCAGTGGGCAGGACGGCTATGGCTACACCTTC
J gene: TRBJ1-2
D gene: NA
V gene: TRBV10-1
clone size: NA

CDR3 protein: CASSRPGQGVGEQFF
CDR3 DNA: TGTGCCAGCAGTCGCCCCGGACAGGGGGTCGGCGAGCAGTTCTTC
J gene: TRBJ2-1
D gene: TRBD1
V gene: TRBV6-5
clone size: NA